A single sample gave rise to the 27 T cell receptor beta chains below, sequenced in a study of blood T cell repertoires in COVID-19 (dated by TCRdb to about 2020). Library preparation was by the immunoSEQ multiplex PCR assay. The immuneACCESS repertoire file appears here via TCRdb, limited to in-frame rearrangements. These files lack a portion of the clones; in checked studies, under half of the deficit traces to unresolved V genes, and the cause of the others is not known. For this sample the table gives roughly 70,000 clones, of which 80% were detected only once. Of the sample, roughly a tenth is held by the ten largest clones. Sequencing used peripheral blood. These receptor sequences come from a human donor in a cohort sampled during active COVID-19.

This clone appeared a single time. The J gene is TRBJ2-1, the V gene TRBV9, with 10 bases identical to TRBD2. This CDR3 spans 15 amino acids. CDR1 is SGDLS, CDR2 YYNGEE, per germline. J was trimmed by 6 bases and V by 3 bases; bases with no gene match: 6. Here the CDR3 DNA reads TGTGCCAGCAGCGGTACTAGCGGGATCTCCAATGAGCAGTTCTTC. Amino acids: CASSGTSGISNEQFF.

The rearrangement links TRBV19 to TRBJ2-5, with 8 bases identical to TRBD1. There are 15 residues in the CDR3. Trimming took 3 bases from V and 2 from J; bases not matched to a gene: 5. Germline CDR1 reads LNHDA; CDR2 reads SQIVND (reference sequence). The CDR3 region has the DNA TGTGCCAGTAGTATCCCAGGGGGCCCGCAAGAGACCCAGTACTTC. Translation gives CASSIPGGPQETQYF.

The V gene is TRBV30, the J gene TRBJ1-5, with a weak D call TRBD1 (5 bases). Germline CDR1 reads GTSNPN; CDR2 reads SVGIG (reference sequence). V was shortened by 3 bases and J by 7 bases, with 16 bases between the two germline ends. The CDR3 runs 14 residues. The CDR3 loop is CAWRANGEGQPQHF. The CDR3 DNA sequence: TGTGCCTGGAGGGCTAACGGGGAGGGGCAGCCCCAGCATTTT.

The V and J genes are TRBV4-3 and TRBJ1-3, with D maybe TRBD1 (5 bases). Per germline, CDR1 LGHNA and CDR2 YSLEER. The CDR3 length is 13 residues. The ends were cut back, 6 bases at V and 4 bases at J, with 10 bases in the middle. In DNA form, the CDR3 reads TGCGCCAGCAGTCAGGGTACGGGAAACACCATATATTTT. This translates into CASSQGTGNTIYF.

The chain uses TRBV9 and TRBJ2-3; the D gene is possibly TRBD2 (7 bases). Germline V gene lookup returns CDR1 SGDLS and CDR2 YYNGEE. CDR3 length: 16 amino acids. V lost 4 bases and J lost 4, with 19 bases in between. Here the CDR3 reads CASSPRSGGRPDTQYF. The DNA for the CDR3 is TGTGCCAGCAGCCCCCGCTCCGGGGGGCGTCCAGATACGCAGTATTTT. Supplemented by reference TRBV9 and TRBJ2-3, the full variable domain reads DSGVTQTPKHLITATGQRVTLRCSPRSGDLSVYWYQQSLDQGLQFLIQYYNGEERAKGNILERFSAQQFPDLHSELNLSSLELGDSALYFCASSPRSGGRPDTQYFGPGTRLTVL.

The genes are TRBV6-5 and TRBJ2-7, with 8 nucleotides matching TRBD1. The CDR3 has 15 residues. V lost 5 bases to trimming and J lost 0 bases; unmatched junction nucleotides: 6. Germline CDR1 and CDR2: MNHEY and SVGAGI. The CDR3 nucleotides are TGTGCCAGCAGTCCACGACAGGGGAGCTCCTACGAGCAGTACTTC. Amino acids: CASSPRQGSSYEQYF.

V and J are TRBV4-3 and TRBJ1-4; 7 nucleotides agree with TRBD1. Germline V gene sequence: CDR1 LGHNA, CDR2 YSLEER. The CDR3 covers 16 residues. V lost 2 bases to trimming and J lost 5 bases; unmatched junction nucleotides: 8. CDR3 protein: CASSQQRTGWNEKLFF. The CDR3 DNA follows: TGCGCCAGCAGCCAACAGCGGACAGGTTGGAATGAAAAACTGTTTTTT.

The rearrangement joins TRBV4-2 to TRBJ1-6; TRBD1 agrees at 8 bases. The V segment lost 2 bases and the J segment 4 bases; nucleotides outside the gene matches: 4. The CDR3 is 16 amino acids. Germline CDR1 reads LGHNA; CDR2 reads YNFKEQ. CDR3 in DNA: TGTGCCAGCAGCCAAAGGAGGACAGGGTATAATTCACCCCTCCACTTT. Encoded protein: CASSQRRTGYNSPLHF.

The J gene is TRBJ2-7, the V gene TRBV30, with 8 positions matching TRBD2. This CDR3 spans 13 amino acids. From germline, CDR1 is GTSNPN and CDR2 SVGIG (reference sequence). V gave up 2 bases and J gave up 7 bases; unmatched junction bases: 7. CDR3 nucleotides: TGTGCCTGGAGTCAACGGGGGGGGCGTGAGCAGTACTTC. Encoded protein: CAWSQRGGREQYF.

This clone was found a few times. CDR3 protein: CASSPGSGRAYEQYF. Written as DNA, the CDR3 is TGTGCCAGCAGCCCCGGTAGCGGGAGGGCCTACGAGCAGTACTTC. The chain carries TRBV6-5 and TRBJ2-7, with 11 nucleotides matching TRBD2. Germline trimming cut 6 bases from V and 2 bases from J; bases unmatched to any gene: 6. Germline loops: CDR1 MNHEY, CDR2 SVGAGI. The CDR3 is 15 amino acids.

The V call is TRBV19, the J call TRBJ2-7; 7 nucleotides match TRBD2. Trimming removed 3 bases from V and 5 bases from J; junction bases left unmatched: 10. The V gene's germline CDR1 is LNHDA and CDR2 SQIVND (reference sequence). The CDR3 has 15 residues. The CDR3 DNA is TGTGCCAGTAGTATTCAGGGCGGGAGAACCCACGAGCAGTACTTC. This encodes CASSIQGGRTHEQYF.

The chain couples TRBV7-9 to TRBJ2-7; the match to TRBD2 covers 7 bases. Germline trimming cut 5 bases from V and 3 bases from J; bases unmatched to any gene: 7. The CDR3 contains 14 residues. The germline CDR1 and CDR2 sequences are SEHNR and FQNEAQ (reference sequence). The CDR3 coding sequence is TGTGCCAGCAGCACACTCTCGGGGGGCTACGAGCAGTACTTC. Amino acids: CASSTLSGGYEQYF.

The chain couples TRBV18 to TRBJ2-7, with D possibly being TRBD1 (6 bases). Trimming took 3 bases from V and 3 from J, leaving 12 bases between them. The CDR3 spans 14 residues. Germline CDR1 KGHSH, CDR2 LQKENI. The CDR3 reads CASSPTTGDYEQYF. For the CDR3, the DNA is TGTGCCAGCTCACCCACGACAGGAGACTACGAGCAGTACTTC.

This clone has a handful of counts. The V and J genes are TRBV5-1 and TRBJ2-7, with 10 bases lining up with TRBD2. Germline loops: CDR1 SGHRS, CDR2 YFSETQ. V lost 4 bases and J lost 3; bases outside the gene matches: 4. The CDR3 contains 14 residues. CDR3 nucleotide sequence: TGCGCCAGCAGCCCGAGCGGGAGGGGCTACGAGCAGTACTTC. As protein: CASSPSGRGYEQYF.

This clone came up once. The rearrangement joins TRBV6-5 to TRBJ2-7, with 8 bases that match TRBD2. The CDR3 is 12 residues long. Trimming took 6 bases from V and 4 from J; bases not matched to a gene: 2. Germline values: CDR1 MNHEY, CDR2 SVGAGI. The CDR3 region has the DNA TGTGCCAGCAGGATAGCGGGGTACGAGCAGTACTTC. This gives the protein CASRIAGYEQYF.

The rearrangement joins TRBV14 to TRBJ1-5; D unresolved. Germline V gene data show CDR1 as SGHDN and CDR2 as FVKESK. This CDR3 comprises 13 residues. V lost 4 bases and J lost 9, with 13 bases in between. The CDR3 is CASSLTLDGPQHF. The CDR3 DNA reads TGTGCCAGCAGCCTTACACTAGACGGGCCCCAGCATTTT.

The table lists this clone with a few counts. This chain links TRBV10-2 with TRBJ2-7; TRBD2 matches at 9 bases. V shed 5 bases, J shed 4 bases, and the junction held 3 bases outside the gene matches. Germline CDR1 reads WSHSY; CDR2 reads SAAADI. This CDR3 is built from 13 residues. Here the CDR3 reads CASSLGLAYEQYF. The CDR3 DNA reads TGCGCCAGCAGTCTCGGACTAGCGTACGAGCAGTACTTC.

Here the CDR3 reads CASSLVGGGPYEQYF. The CDR3 DNA is TGTGCCAGCAGTCTCGTGGGGGGAGGGCCTTACGAGCAGTACTTC. The chain links TRBV6-5 to TRBJ2-7; TRBD2 aligns across 7 bases. After removal of 5 bases from V and 4 bases from J, the junction contained 11 bases not matched to a gene. Germline assignment: CDR1 MNHEY and CDR2 SVGAGI. The CDR3 sequence is 15 residues long.

The J gene is TRBJ2-2, the V gene TRBV5-4; TRBD1 might be the D (6 bases). The germline gives CDR1 SGHNT, CDR2 YYREEE (reference sequence). Trimming left V 4 bases short and J 2 bases short, with 12 bases between. The CDR3 length is 15 residues. The CDR3 region is CASSLQGFNTGELFF. In DNA form, the CDR3 reads TGTGCCAGCAGCCTACAGGGTTTCAACACCGGGGAGCTGTTTTTT.

V and J are TRBV6-5 and TRBJ2-5; 7 bases are shared with TRBD2. Looked up from germline, CDR1 is MNHEY and CDR2 is SVGAGI. This CDR3 is built from 15 residues. The J segment lost 2 bases and the V segment lost 6 bases, leaving 9 bases of the junction unmatched. CDR3 protein: CASRQGGRIQETQYF. The DNA for the CDR3 is TGTGCCAGCAGGCAGGGAGGGCGGATACAAGAGACCCAGTACTTC.

This chain connects TRBV24-1 to TRBJ2-3; a weak D match, TRBD2 (6 bases). CDR1 is KGHDR, CDR2 SFDVKD, per germline. Trimming stripped 7 bases from V and 9 bases from J, with 16 bases between. There are 13 residues in the CDR3. The CDR3 sequence is CATSSPLANTQYF. The CDR3 coding sequence is TGTGCCACCAGCTCTCCTCTAGCGAACACGCAGTATTTT.

The rearrangement uses TRBV5-4 and TRBJ2-6, with 13 positions matching TRBD2. The CDR3 loop spans 18 amino acids. The germline V gene encodes CDR1 SGHNT and CDR2 YYREEE (reference sequence). J was trimmed by 3 bases and V by 4 bases; bases with no gene match: 7. The CDR3 DNA follows: TGTGCCAGCAGCCAAGGACTAGCGGGAGCGAGTGGGGCCAACGTCCTGACTTTC. Its translation: CASSQGLAGASGANVLTF.

The rearrangement links TRBV10-1 to TRBJ2-7; D perhaps matches TRBD2 (6 bases). The germline V and J ends were trimmed by 0 bases and 7 bases, with 31 bases remaining between them. CDR3 length equals 20 residues. The germline V gene has CDR1 WNHNN and CDR2 SYGVQD (reference sequence). In nucleotides, the CDR3 is TGCGCCAGCAGTGAGTCGCCCGGGAGCGAACTACAAATCCATTCGGCGGAGCAGTACTTC. Amino acid sequence: CASSESPGSELQIHSAEQYF.

V usage is TRBV30 and J usage is TRBJ2-1, with D maybe TRBD2 (6 bases). In germline, CDR1 is GTSNPN, CDR2 SVGIG (reference sequence). CDR3 length: 14 amino acids. Trimming left V 0 bases short and J 5 bases short, with 11 bases between. In nucleotides, the CDR3 is TGTGCCTGGAGTGTCCGGGGAGGAAACAATGAGCAGTTCTTC. It encodes CAWSVRGGNNEQFF.

The J gene is TRBJ2-3, the V gene TRBV4-3, with 9 bases fitting TRBD2. After removal of 0 bases from V and 2 bases from J, the junction contained 6 bases not matched to a gene. Looked up from germline, CDR1 is LGHNA and CDR2 is YSLEER. This CDR3 is built from 17 residues. In DNA, the CDR3 is TGCGCCAGCAGCCAAGAAGCTAGCGGGATTACCACAGATACGCAGTATTTT. This codes for CASSQEASGITTDTQYF.

This sequence joins TRBV6-5 and TRBJ2-7; TRBD1 agrees at 9 bases. CDR3 length equals 14 residues. V lost 5 bases to trimming and J lost 7 bases; unmatched junction nucleotides: 9. In germline, CDR1 is MNHEY, CDR2 SVGAGI. CDR3 coding DNA: TGTGCCAGCAGTACCCCGGGACAGGGTTGGGAGCAGTACTTC. Residues: CASSTPGQGWEQYF.

CDR3 protein: CASSSRLAGGTGELFF. As DNA, the CDR3 is TGTGCCAGCAGCTCTCGACTAGCGGGTGGGACCGGGGAGCTGTTTTTT. J is TRBJ2-2 and V is TRBV3-1 (or the pseudogene TRBV3-2); 10 bases fit TRBD2. Per germline, CDR1 LGHDT and CDR2 YNNKEL (reference sequence). The length of the CDR3 is 16 residues. The junction had 8 bases not matched to a gene; V was cut back by 5 bases and J by 5 bases.